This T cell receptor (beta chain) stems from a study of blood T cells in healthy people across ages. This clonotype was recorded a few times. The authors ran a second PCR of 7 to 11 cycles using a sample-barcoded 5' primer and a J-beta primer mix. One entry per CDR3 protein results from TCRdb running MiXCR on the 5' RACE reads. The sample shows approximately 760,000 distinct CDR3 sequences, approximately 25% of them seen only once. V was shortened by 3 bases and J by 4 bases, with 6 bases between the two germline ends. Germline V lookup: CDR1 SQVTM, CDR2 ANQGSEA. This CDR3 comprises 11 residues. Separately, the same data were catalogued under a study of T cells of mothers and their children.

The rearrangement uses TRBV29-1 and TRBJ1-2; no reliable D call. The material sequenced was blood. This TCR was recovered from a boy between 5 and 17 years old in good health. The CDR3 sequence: CSVDSPYGYTF. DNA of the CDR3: TGCAGCGTTGACAGCCCCTATGGCTACACCTTC.